A selection of T cell receptor beta chains follows, all from one sample in a study of Graves' ophthalmopathy and Graves' hyperthyroidism. TCRdb fed the multiplex PCR reads into MiXCR, producing one record per CDR3 protein. This sample yields 150,000 or so distinct CDR3 sequences, of which roughly 36% are seen a single time; 8% to 9.5% belongs to the top ten. The specimen sequenced was peripheral blood. These receptors were taken from a young man with Graves' ophthalmopathy. Each CDR3 is given with its conserved first and last residue. Fields, in order: CDR3 DNA, CDR3 protein, J gene, D gene, clone size, V gene. A D gene is named only where the DNA matches it firmly. Only some rows state a clone size, as once, few, many or a class for expanded clones.

CDR3nt: TGTGCCAGTAGTACAGGACAGGGCGGGGATGGCACTGAAGCTTTCTTT; CDR3aa: CASSTGQGGDGTEAFF; j_gene: TRBJ1-1; d_gene: TRBD1; abundance: .; v_gene: TRBV19
CDR3nt: TGTGCCATCTCACCACAGGGTAACTATGGCTACACCTTC; CDR3aa: CAISPQGNYGYTF; j_gene: TRBJ1-2; d_gene: .; abundance: many; v_gene: TRBV10-3
CDR3nt: TGTGCCAGCCACCGTGGATCGAACACCGGGGAGCTGTTTTTT; CDR3aa: CASHRGSNTGELFF; j_gene: TRBJ2-2; d_gene: .; abundance: many; v_gene: TRBV12-3/TRBV12-4
CDR3nt: TGTGCCTGGAGTCCCGGACAGGGGCGCAATCAGCCCCAGCATTTT; CDR3aa: CAWSPGQGRNQPQHF; j_gene: TRBJ1-5; d_gene: TRBD1; abundance: .; v_gene: TRBV30
CDR3nt: TGTGCCAGCACCCCGACAGGGAAGAATTCACCCCTCCACTTT; CDR3aa: CASTPTGKNSPLHF; j_gene: TRBJ1-6; d_gene: TRBD1; abundance: few; v_gene: TRBV6-1
CDR3nt: TGTGCCAGCAAGGGAATTGGGGAGCATTCACCCCTCCACTTT; CDR3aa: CASKGIGEHSPLHF; j_gene: TRBJ1-6; d_gene: .; abundance: .; v_gene: TRBV25-1
CDR3nt: TGTGCCAGCAGTTTAGGTTTTGGGGCAGCCTACGAGCAGTACTTC; CDR3aa: CASSLGFGAAYEQYF; j_gene: TRBJ2-7; d_gene: .; abundance: many; v_gene: TRBV28
CDR3nt: TGTGCCAGCAGCGACATGGGACAAGCGGAGACCCAGTACTTC; CDR3aa: CASSDMGQAETQYF; j_gene: TRBJ2-5; d_gene: .; abundance: .; v_gene: TRBV6-1
CDR3nt: TGTGCCAGCAGTGGAACCGGGACAGGGGATTTTACCGGCAATCAGCCCCAGCATTTT; CDR3aa: CASSGTGTGDFTGNQPQHF; j_gene: TRBJ1-5; d_gene: TRBD1; abundance: many; v_gene: TRBV28
CDR3nt: TGTGCCAGCAGCTCTGGGGGGTGGGAGACCCAGTACTTC; CDR3aa: CASSSGGWETQYF; j_gene: TRBJ2-5; d_gene: .; abundance: once; v_gene: TRBV7-2
CDR3nt: TGCAGTGCTAGAGAGGGGCCCTACGAGCAGTACTTC; CDR3aa: CSAREGPYEQYF; j_gene: TRBJ2-7; d_gene: .; abundance: many; v_gene: TRBV20-1
CDR3nt: TGTGCCAGCAAGCACCTGGACAGGGATGACACTGAAGCTTTCTTT; CDR3aa: CASKHLDRDDTEAFF; j_gene: TRBJ1-1; d_gene: TRBD1; abundance: .; v_gene: TRBV6-2/TRBV6-3
CDR3nt: TGTGCCAGCAGTACCGGGACAGGCGAAGGCTACACCTTC; CDR3aa: CASSTGTGEGYTF; j_gene: TRBJ1-2; d_gene: TRBD1; abundance: .; v_gene: TRBV7-8
CDR3nt: TGTGCCAGCAGCTTAAGGAGAGGGACGGACGCTTTCTTT; CDR3aa: CASSLRRGTDAFF; j_gene: TRBJ1-1; d_gene: .; abundance: .; v_gene: TRBV11-2
CDR3nt: TGTGCCAGCAGTGAAGGCCTAAACCTAGGGCCAAACACTGAAGCTTTCTTT; CDR3aa: CASSEGLNLGPNTEAFF; j_gene: TRBJ1-1; d_gene: .; abundance: .; v_gene: TRBV6-1
CDR3nt: TGTGCCAGCAGCCAACAGGGAACCTCCTACGAGCAGTACTTC; CDR3aa: CASSQQGTSYEQYF; j_gene: TRBJ2-7; d_gene: .; abundance: many; v_gene: TRBV7-2
CDR3nt: TGTGCCAGCAAAAAAGGGGGACGGGGAACCTATAATTCACCCCTCCACTTT; CDR3aa: CASKKGGRGTYNSPLHF; j_gene: TRBJ1-6; d_gene: .; abundance: many; v_gene: TRBV6-1
CDR3nt: TGTGCCAGCAGTGAACTGGGGGGCTTTACCGGGGAGCTGTTTTTT; CDR3aa: CASSELGGFTGELFF; j_gene: TRBJ2-2; d_gene: .; abundance: many; v_gene: TRBV2
CDR3nt: TGCAGTTGCCTAGCGGGAGGCCTGGAGCAGTACTTC; CDR3aa: CSCLAGGLEQYF; j_gene: TRBJ2-7; d_gene: TRBD2; abundance: .; v_gene: TRBV20-1
CDR3nt: TGTGCCAGCAGTATCCTGCTCTCAGATTTAGAGACCCAGTACTTC; CDR3aa: CASSILLSDLETQYF; j_gene: TRBJ2-5; d_gene: .; abundance: .; v_gene: TRBV12-3/TRBV12-4
CDR3nt: TGTGCCAGCAGCTTATACGAAGATCAGCCCCAGCATTTT; CDR3aa: CASSLYEDQPQHF; j_gene: TRBJ1-5; d_gene: .; abundance: .; v_gene: TRBV7-8
CDR3nt: TGTGCCAGCAGTTACTCAGGGGAGAATCAGCCCCAGCATTTT; CDR3aa: CASSYSGENQPQHF; j_gene: TRBJ1-5; d_gene: .; abundance: many; v_gene: TRBV6-2/TRBV6-3
CDR3nt: TGTGCCAGCAGTAGGCGGACAGGCTCACACTCTGGAAACACCATATATTTT; CDR3aa: CASSRRTGSHSGNTIYF; j_gene: TRBJ1-3; d_gene: TRBD1; abundance: many; v_gene: TRBV6-4
CDR3nt: TGTGCCAGCAGTCCTCGCGAGACCCAGTACTTC; CDR3aa: CASSPRETQYF; j_gene: TRBJ2-5; d_gene: .; abundance: many; v_gene: TRBV18
CDR3nt: TGTGCCAGCTGTACCACCGGGACTAACACTGAAGCTTTCTTT; CDR3aa: CASCTTGTNTEAFF; j_gene: TRBJ1-1; d_gene: .; abundance: few; v_gene: TRBV2
CDR3nt: TGTGCCAGCAGGGGACAGGGAAAGGGTCAGCCCCAGCATTTT; CDR3aa: CASRGQGKGQPQHF; j_gene: TRBJ1-5; d_gene: TRBD1; abundance: once; v_gene: TRBV6-1
CDR3nt: TGTGCCAGCAGTTTGGCCCCGGACAGCCAAGAGACCCAGTACTTC; CDR3aa: CASSLAPDSQETQYF; j_gene: TRBJ2-5; d_gene: .; abundance: few; v_gene: TRBV28
CDR3nt: TGTGCCATCAGTGAGCCCCAGATCGACGAGCAGTACTTC; CDR3aa: CAISEPQIDEQYF; j_gene: TRBJ2-7; d_gene: .; abundance: many; v_gene: TRBV10-3
CDR3nt: TGTGCCAGCAGCCAAGAGGAGGGTTCCGGGGCCAACGTCCTGACTTTC; CDR3aa: CASSQEEGSGANVLTF; j_gene: TRBJ2-6; d_gene: .; abundance: many; v_gene: TRBV4-2
CDR3nt: TGTGCCAGCAGTTTGTTGATTAGCAATCAGCCCCAGCATTTT; CDR3aa: CASSLLISNQPQHF; j_gene: TRBJ1-5; d_gene: .; abundance: .; v_gene: TRBV28
CDR3nt: TGTGCCAGCCACTTACTATTTTACACTGAAGCTTTCTTT; CDR3aa: CASHLLFYTEAFF; j_gene: TRBJ1-1; d_gene: .; abundance: many; v_gene: TRBV6-5
CDR3nt: TGTGCCAGCAGTCATACCCCTAACACGGGACGCAACACTGAAGCTTTCTTT; CDR3aa: CASSHTPNTGRNTEAFF; j_gene: TRBJ1-1; d_gene: .; abundance: .; v_gene: TRBV6-2/TRBV6-3
CDR3nt: TGTGCCAGCAGGTCCTCCGGGAGAAACACTGAAGCTTTCTTT; CDR3aa: CASRSSGRNTEAFF; j_gene: TRBJ1-1; d_gene: .; abundance: .; v_gene: TRBV3-1
CDR3nt: TGCGCCAGCAGCAGTTCGGGGGATGGGAACACTGAAGCTTTCTTT; CDR3aa: CASSSSGDGNTEAFF; j_gene: TRBJ1-1; d_gene: .; abundance: once; v_gene: TRBV5-1
CDR3nt: TGTGCCAGCAAACTGTACCGGACGGAAACCTACGAGCAGTACTTC; CDR3aa: CASKLYRTETYEQYF; j_gene: TRBJ2-7; d_gene: .; abundance: .; v_gene: TRBV12-3/TRBV12-4
CDR3nt: TGTGCCAGCAGCCCCGGGACAGGGATGGGCAATCAGCCCCAGCATTTT; CDR3aa: CASSPGTGMGNQPQHF; j_gene: TRBJ1-5; d_gene: TRBD1; abundance: many; v_gene: TRBV12-3/TRBV12-4
CDR3nt: TGTGCCAGCAGCCAACAGGGGGCCCTCTACGAGCAGTACTTC; CDR3aa: CASSQQGALYEQYF; j_gene: TRBJ2-7; d_gene: TRBD1; abundance: .; v_gene: TRBV7-2
CDR3nt: TGCGCCAGCAGCCGGAGACTCCTAACCGGGGAGCTGTTTTTT; CDR3aa: CASSRRLLTGELFF; j_gene: TRBJ2-2; d_gene: .; abundance: many; v_gene: TRBV4-3
CDR3nt: TGTGCCGTCCGGGGTGGGAGGGAGACCCAGTACTTC; CDR3aa: CAVRGGRETQYF; j_gene: TRBJ2-5; d_gene: .; abundance: .; v_gene: TRBV6-2/TRBV6-3
CDR3nt: TGTGCCAGCAGCTTAGGGCCCTCTAATTCACCCCTCCACTTT; CDR3aa: CASSLGPSNSPLHF; j_gene: TRBJ1-6; d_gene: .; abundance: many; v_gene: TRBV7-2
CDR3nt: TGTGCCAGCACCCCCCCGGGGGATATGAACACTGAAGCTTTCTTT; CDR3aa: CASTPPGDMNTEAFF; j_gene: TRBJ1-1; d_gene: .; abundance: .; v_gene: TRBV6-1
CDR3nt: TGTGCCGCCGGAAGCAGAAACTATGGCTACACCTTC; CDR3aa: CAAGSRNYGYTF; j_gene: TRBJ1-2; d_gene: .; abundance: many; v_gene: TRBV27
CDR3nt: TGCGCCAGCAGCCAAGATGGCCAGACAGAGACCCAGTACTTC; CDR3aa: CASSQDGQTETQYF; j_gene: TRBJ2-5; d_gene: .; abundance: .; v_gene: TRBV4-1
CDR3nt: TGTGCCAGCAGACAGGACAGGGGAGCCACGTACGAGCAGTACTTC; CDR3aa: CASRQDRGATYEQYF; j_gene: TRBJ2-7; d_gene: TRBD1; abundance: .; v_gene: TRBV6-1
CDR3nt: TGTGCCAGCAGTTGGACAGGCGAGAGCAATCAGCCCCAGCATTTT; CDR3aa: CASSWTGESNQPQHF; j_gene: TRBJ1-5; d_gene: TRBD1; abundance: .; v_gene: TRBV12-3/TRBV12-4
CDR3nt: TGTGCCAGCAGTCCACGAGGGGCTGGAACCTACGAGCAGTACTTC; CDR3aa: CASSPRGAGTYEQYF; j_gene: TRBJ2-7; d_gene: .; abundance: many; v_gene: TRBV28
CDR3nt: TGTGCCAGCGACGGGGGATCTAACACCGGGGAGCTGTTTTTT; CDR3aa: CASDGGSNTGELFF; j_gene: TRBJ2-2; d_gene: .; abundance: .; v_gene: TRBV12-3/TRBV12-4